The present T cell receptor beta chain was sequenced within a study of identical twins. TCRdb fed the 5' RACE reads into MiXCR, producing one record per CDR3 protein. Altogether hundreds of thousands of distinct CDR3 sequences are present, roughly 18% being singletons, with the ten largest covering around 13%. Points from the study as a whole: Zero-insertion findings could be partly confounded by invariant cells (MAIT and iNKT cells).

On this clonotype itself: Its antigen is unidentified.

The sample was also reused in another study, on T cells expressing NK-cell markers. That report notes: Seven donors tested HCMV-seropositive and one tested seronegative among the eight sequenced. In several experiments, an anti-gamma-delta TCR antibody restricted sorting to alpha-beta TCR T cells. Dominant NKG2C+ clonotypes in a handful of donors made up roughly 1.0-7.5% of CD8+ T cells.

The TCR sequence derives from a woman aged 18-29 years in good health. Sequenced input: PBMCs.

CDR3: CASSLSGALNTGELFF. The CDR3 DNA is TGTGCCAGCAGCTTAAGCGGGGCCCTAAACACCGGGGAGCTGTTTTTT. V is TRBV5-5 and J is TRBJ2-2, with 7 bases identical to TRBD2. The V and J ends lost 2 bases and 2 bases, in that order; junction bases with no gene match: 6. Germline CDR1 reads SGHKS; CDR2 reads YYEKEE (reference sequence). The CDR3 length is 16 residues.